Listed below are T cell receptor beta chains from one sample, sequenced in a study of long-term antiretroviral therapy in people with HIV. The method was immunoSEQ multiplex PCR; TCRdb's version includes in-frame clones alone and lacks a portion of them. The sample carries 30,000 to 40,000 clones, approximately 74% recorded once. Sequenced here: unsorted PBMCs, sampled 3 years after starting antiretroviral therapy. These receptors were collected from a man between 45 and 60 years old with HIV. CDR3s include the opening cysteine and the closing phenylalanine or tryptophan.

length | V | CDR3
14 | TRBV7-2 | CASSLGRGTDTQYF
15 | TRBV28 | CASRVAGGNTGELFF
13 | TRBV7-2 | CASKDRGAGELFF
15 | TRBV7-9 | CASSPDILAKNIQYF
13 | TRBV19 | CASSIAGAYEQYF
11 | TRBV7-2 | CASSSVREQYF
13 | TRBV30 | CAWAGTGGAEAFF
13 | TRBV6-1 | CASSPRDLYGYTF
15 | TRBV18 | CASSPPGYTGYGYTF
18 | TRBV18 | CASSARGANTGHTGELFF
15 | TRBV9 | CASSVGRPYNSPLHF
14 | TRBV7-8 | CASSLALANYGYTF
13 | TRBV30 | CAWSRDRPYGYTF
13 | TRBV19 | CASSIALQTGYTF
12 | TRBV7-9 | CASGRSTDTQYF
13 | TRBV7-2 | CASSSRDGETQYF
14 | TRBV2 | CASRLGGWTGELFF